This T cell receptor (beta chain) emerged from a study of CD8 T cells in Susac syndrome. Germline CDR1 reads GTSNPN; CDR2 reads SVGIG (reference sequence). Trimming cost V 1 base and J 3 bases, with 4 bases left between them. The CDR3 length is 11 residues. The authors reverse transcribed roughly 0.5 to 1 ug RNA with random hexamers. Coverage of TCR beta CDR3 amplification by immunoSEQ multiplex PCR extended to 54 Vbeta and 13 Jbeta. Using its own MiXCR run on the immunoSEQ multiplex PCR reads, TCRdb lists one record per CDR3 protein. Here the sample spans 80,000 to 95,000 distinct CDR3 sequences, approximately 95% being singletons.

The sample consisted of CD8+ T cells from PBMCs. The clonotype was recovered from a human donor with Susac syndrome. The rearrangement joins TRBV30 to TRBJ2-7; D is uncertain. The CDR3 spells CAWSGFYEQYF. The CDR3 nucleotides read TGTGCCTGGAGTGGGTTCTACGAGCAGTACTTC.